This TCR beta chain was captured by sequencing in a study of shared clonotypes between healthy human individuals. Overall study: A couple of women and three men aged 18 to 49 served as donors.

The test was conducted at deep level. Data came from immunoSEQ multiplex PCR; TCRdb stores just in-frame clones and leaves some out. The data hold about 2.1 million clones, with roughly 91% observed a single time. The naive CD8 subset, CD45RO-negative cells positively selected for CCR7, excluded terminally differentiated effector memory CD45RA+ cells. Per the germline V gene, CDR1 is SGDLS and CDR2 is YYNGEE. This CDR3 has 16 amino acids. V was clipped by 2 bases and J by 5 bases; unmatched bases: 10. The sample consisted of naive CD8+ T cells from PBMCs. The chain joins TRBV9 to TRBJ1-3; 7 nucleotides agree with TRBD1. The receptor comes from a man aged 18 to 35 in good health. Some clones in this sample may be carry-over from other donors' samples. CDR3 coding DNA: TGTGCCAGCAGCGTTGGGGACAGAACATTAAGAAACACCATATATTTT. Translated: CASSVGDRTLRNTIYF.